Listed here is a single TCR beta chain. The antigen remains unidentified. The data stem from a study of cytomegalovirus exposure and HLA in healthy donors. Study-wide background: As an earlier analysis found, some 170 million T cells yielded about 120 million unique TCR beta sequences. Study-wide points: Reports credit the classifier with highly specific, highly sensitive diagnosis of cytomegalovirus status. Excluded: some indistinguishable V segments such as TRBV6-2 and TRBV6-3.

From germline, CDR1 is SQVTM and CDR2 ANQGSEA. This CDR3 has 15 residues. V was cut by 4 bases and J by 4 bases, with 18 bases left in between. 13 Jbeta primers and 60 Vbeta primers were used for the PCR. The repertoire was sequenced with immunoSEQ multiplex PCR; TCRdb's copy has only in-frame clones and lacks some. Of 140,000 or so clones in the sample, roughly four fifths were seen once. The sequence was obtained from a male donor in good health and CMV-seronegative. The chain has TRBV29-1 and TRBJ2-3, with D tentatively TRBD1 (5 bases). The source material was PBMCs. The CDR3 protein is CSVGKVPRRADTQYF. CDR3 in DNA: TGCAGCGTTGGAAAGGTTCCCCGCAGGGCAGATACGCAGTATTTT.